The 32 T cell receptor beta chains below were found in one sample sequenced in a study of shared clonotypes between healthy human individuals. TCRdb's table, derived via immunoSEQ multiplex PCR, lists solely in-frame clones and lacks some. The table lists about 2.1 million clones, around 93% of them singletons. Naive CD8 cells, CD45RO-negative and positively selected for CCR7, excluded terminally differentiated effector memory CD45RA+ cells. Source material: naive CD8+ T cells from PBMCs. Receptors originate from a man aged 18-30 years in good health. Some clones in this sample may be carry-over from other donors' samples.

CDR3 amino acids: CASSPTPTGYYGYTF. In DNA form, the CDR3 reads TGTGCCAGCAGTCCAACCCCGACAGGGTACTATGGCTACACCTTC. J is TRBJ1-2 and V is TRBV27; 7 positions match TRBD1. V lost 5 bases to trimming and J lost 3 bases; unmatched junction nucleotides: 9. CDR1 and CDR2 from the germline V gene are MNHEY and SMNVEV (reference sequence). The CDR3 contains 15 residues.

The V gene is TRBV11-2, the J gene TRBJ2-7; D is perhaps TRBD2 (6 bases). The germline CDR1 and CDR2 sequences are SGHAT and FQNNGV. The CDR3 runs to 14 residues. Between the trimmed V and J ends, which lost 2 bases and 2 bases, there was a span of 10 bases. The CDR3 sequence is CASSLRGRPYEQYF. In DNA, the CDR3 is TGTGCCAGCAGCTTACGGGGGAGGCCCTACGAGCAGTACTTC.

The chain joins TRBV27 to TRBJ1-1, with a weak D call TRBD1 (5 bases). Germline-derived CDR1 and CDR2 are MNHEY and SMNVEV (reference sequence). The ends were cut back, 5 bases at V and 5 bases at J, with 9 bases in the middle. This CDR3 is built from 12 residues. CDR3 protein: CASSARGTEAFF. The CDR3 nucleotides read TGTGCCAGCAGTGCACGGGGGACTGAAGCTTTCTTT.

The chain joins TRBV7-8 to TRBJ2-1, with TRBD2 identical over 10 bases. The CDR3 has 19 residues. With V trimmed by 1 base and J by 2 bases, 11 bases remained unmatched. CDR1 is SGHVS, CDR2 FQNEAQ, per germline. DNA for the CDR3: TGTGCCAGCAGCTTAGGAGGGTCGGCTAGCGGGAGTCCCTACAATGAGCAGTTCTTC. This sequence encodes CASSLGGSASGSPYNEQFF.

The chain is built from TRBV10-3 and TRBJ2-2; TRBD1 matches 9 bases. The length of the CDR3 is 15 residues. With 6 bases clipped from V and 6 bases from J, the junction kept 8 bases outside the gene matches. From germline, CDR1 is ENHRY and CDR2 SYGVKD. CDR3 sequence reads: CAISTGTGLSGELFF. Here the CDR3 DNA reads TGTGCCATCAGCACCGGGACAGGGTTGTCCGGGGAGCTGTTTTTT.

The genes are TRBV15 and TRBJ1-1; D gene uncertain. The CDR3 runs to 15 residues. Germline V gene sequence: CDR1 LNHNV, CDR2 YYDKDF (reference sequence). Trimming took off 6 bases at V and 2 bases at J, with 16 bases between the two ends. The CDR3 DNA sequence: TGTGCCACCAGAAGCATTGACCGGGGTAACACTGAAGCTTTCTTT. Its protein is CATRSIDRGNTEAFF.

About this clone itself: Other DNA sequences within the sample encode an identical CDR3. The chain links TRBV29-1 to TRBJ2-1, with 11 positions matching TRBD2. V gave up 7 bases and J gave up 2 bases; unmatched junction bases: 4. CDR1 is SQVTM, CDR2 ANQGSEA, per germline. The CDR3 is 14 amino acids. In DNA, the CDR3 is TGCAGCGCCATAGCGGGAGGGCCCTACAATGAGCAGTTCTTC. Amino acid sequence: CSAIAGGPYNEQFF.

The chain carries TRBV28 and TRBJ2-7, with 8 bases fitting TRBD1. The CDR3 has 15 residues. Germline trimming cut 5 bases from V and 2 bases from J; bases unmatched to any gene: 8. The germline V gene has CDR1 MDHEN and CDR2 SYDVKM. The CDR3: CASSPRPGGPYEQYF. The DNA of the CDR3 is TGTGCCAGCAGTCCTCGACCAGGGGGCCCCTACGAGCAGTACTTC.

The chain joins TRBV9 to TRBJ2-1; 8 bases fit TRBD2. Trimming cost V 1 base and J 4 bases; bases outside gene matches: 13. From germline, CDR1 is SGDLS and CDR2 YYNGEE. This CDR3 has 18 residues. The CDR3 DNA follows: TGTGCCAGCAGCGTACGGGGTGACTTAGCGGGGAAGTACAATGAGCAGTTCTTC. Translating gives CASSVRGDLAGKYNEQFF.

The chain recombines TRBV4-1 with TRBJ2-2; 8 bases agree with TRBD1. The germline gives CDR1 MGHRA, CDR2 YSYEKL. With V trimmed by 6 bases and J by 1 base, 16 bases remained unmatched. The CDR3 has 19 amino acids. CDR3 in DNA: TGCGCCAGCAGTCAAACCCAGGCGACAGGGGCGAAGAACACCGGGGAGCTGTTTTTT. Translating gives CASSQTQATGAKNTGELFF.

In regard to this clone: Sequence at one end of the junction differs from germline and may be a read error. The V and J genes are TRBV5-3 and TRBJ1-5; D is uncertain. TRBV5-3 is given ORF status, its function remaining uncertain. The CDR3 consists of 14 residues. The CDR3 bases are TGTGCCAGCAGCTTGATTCACGGAACCGGACCCCAGCATTTT. It is translated as CASSLIHGTGPQHF.

The chain recombines TRBV19 with TRBJ1-2, with no clear D. This CDR3 has 11 residues. Germline lookup yields CDR1 LNHDA and CDR2 SQIVND (reference sequence). V gave up 2 bases and J gave up 10 bases, with 8 bases separating them. This chain's CDR3 is CASSISENYTF. The CDR3 DNA is TGTGCCAGTAGTATATCCGAGAACTACACCTTC.

The rearrangement uses TRBV2 and TRBJ2-7, with a weak D call TRBD1 (5 bases). The ends were cut back, 2 bases at V and 6 bases at J, with 14 bases in the middle. The CDR3 sequence is 14 residues long. The V gene's germline CDR1 is SNHLY and CDR2 FYNNEI. The CDR3 spells CASSERQGLPEQYF. The DNA for the CDR3 is TGTGCCAGCAGTGAACGGCAGGGCCTTCCCGAGCAGTACTTC.

V is TRBV27 and J is TRBJ2-7; possible D gene TRBD1, 6 bases. The CDR3 is made up of 13 amino acids. Trimming took off 5 bases at V and 3 bases at J, with 11 bases between the two ends. Germline CDR1 and CDR2: MNHEY and SMNVEV (reference sequence). The CDR3 loop reads CASSSTGLYEQYF. CDR3 DNA sequence: TGTGCCAGCAGTAGCACAGGGCTCTACGAGCAGTACTTC.

CDR3 loop: CASSSNLVEQYF. As DNA, the CDR3 is TGTGCCAGCAGCTCCAATTTGGTCGAGCAGTACTTC. V usage is TRBV5-6 and J usage is TRBJ2-7, with D unclear. CDR3 length equals 12 residues. The germline V and J ends were trimmed by 3 bases and 6 bases, with 10 bases remaining between them. Germline V gene lookup returns CDR1 SGHDT and CDR2 YYEEEE.

This clone was counted once. The J gene is TRBJ2-7, the V gene TRBV7-3, with 8 bases matching TRBD2. J was trimmed by 5 bases and V by 5 bases; bases with no gene match: 8. The CDR3 contains 14 residues. Looked up from germline, CDR1 is SGHTA and CDR2 is FQGTGA. The CDR3 DNA sequence: TGTGCCAGCAGCCCGGGACTAGGGGCTGACGAGCAGTACTTC. This codes for CASSPGLGADEQYF. Variable domain in full (rest from reference TRBV7-3 and TRBJ2-7): GAGVSQTPSNKVTEKGKYVELRCDPISGHTALYWYRQSLGQGPEFLIYFQGTGAADDSGLPNDRFFAVRPEGSVSTLKIQRTERGDSAVYLCASSPGLGADEQYFGPGTRLTVT.

The chain has TRBV10-2 and TRBJ2-7; 10 positions agree with TRBD1. Trimming took 7 bases from V and 5 from J; bases not matched to a gene: 5. The CDR3 runs 13 residues. Per the germline V gene, CDR1 is WSHSY and CDR2 is SAAADI. CDR3 nucleotides: TGCGCCAGCAAGGGGGACAGGGGTCACGAGCAGTACTTC. Its translation: CASKGDRGHEQYF.

The rearrangement joins TRBV5-6 to TRBJ2-1, with 7 bases identical to TRBD2. From germline, CDR1 is SGHDT and CDR2 YYEEEE. With 1 base clipped from V and 9 bases from J, the junction kept 1 base outside the gene matches. CDR3 length: 12 amino acids. CDR3 region: CASSLSGIEQFF. For the CDR3, the DNA is TGTGCCAGCAGCTTGAGCGGGATTGAGCAGTTCTTC.

This clone was observed a single time. Other DNA sequences in the sample encode the same CDR3. The chain is built from TRBV7-9 and TRBJ1-1, with D maybe TRBD1 (5 bases). Germline assignment: CDR1 SEHNR and CDR2 FQNEAQ (reference sequence). The CDR3 is 14 amino acids. V lost 3 bases to trimming and J lost 1 base, with 9 bases between them. CDR3: CASSLGEGNTEAFF. DNA for the CDR3: TGTGCCAGCAGCTTGGGGGAAGGGAACACTGAAGCTTTCTTT.

This rearrangement joins TRBV19 to TRBJ1-2; D unclear. Between the trimmed V and J ends, which lost 4 bases and 0 bases, there was a span of 9 bases. The CDR3 sequence is 14 residues long. Germline values: CDR1 LNHDA, CDR2 SQIVND (reference sequence). CDR3 nucleotides: TGTGCCAGTAGTACCCCCGGACCTAACTATGGCTACACCTTC. Amino acids: CASSTPGPNYGYTF.

The J gene is TRBJ2-3, the V gene TRBV5-6; D might be TRBD1 (5 bases). This CDR3 has 12 residues. The V gene's germline CDR1 is SGHDT and CDR2 YYEEEE. The V and J ends lost 3 bases and 5 bases respectively, with 7 bases between them. Here the CDR3 reads CASSYRKDTQYF. As DNA, the CDR3 is TGTGCCAGCAGCTACAGGAAAGATACGCAGTATTTT.

The rearrangement uses TRBV7-9 and TRBJ1-1; 8 positions match TRBD1. CDR3 length equals 14 residues. CDR1 SEHNR and CDR2 FQNEAQ come from the germline V gene (reference sequence). V dropped 3 bases and J dropped 7; count of bases not matched to a gene: 7. The CDR3 is CASSFSGTGYEAFF. Here the CDR3 DNA reads TGTGCCAGCAGCTTCTCCGGGACAGGCTATGAAGCTTTCTTT.

The V gene is TRBV4-3, the J gene TRBJ2-1, with D possibly matching TRBD2 (6 bases). Trimming removed 3 bases at V and 8 bases at J, with 23 bases between. This CDR3 has 17 residues. Germline values: CDR1 LGHNA, CDR2 YSLEER. The CDR3 protein is CASSQTFRDSYIDEQFF. Here the CDR3 DNA reads TGCGCCAGCAGCCAGACTTTCCGGGACTCCTACATCGATGAGCAGTTCTTC.

CDR3 sequence: CASSWGQGEVEEAFF. CDR3 DNA: TGTGCCAGCAGCTGGGGACAGGGAGAGGTGGAGGAGGCTTTCTTT. The rearrangement joins TRBV7-2 to TRBJ1-1, with TRBD1 matching 9 bases. Germline trimming cut 4 bases from V and 11 bases from J; bases unmatched to any gene: 14. Germline CDR1 reads SGHTA; CDR2 reads FQGNSA. The CDR3 has 15 amino acids.

In its sample, this clone was seen once. The chain is built from TRBV11-2 and TRBJ2-7, with D maybe TRBD1 (5 bases). The V end was cut by 5 bases, the J end by 0 bases, with 17 bases between. The CDR3 is 16 amino acids. Germline-derived CDR1 and CDR2 are SGHAT and FQNNGV. This chain's CDR3 is CASSTHRSLSSYEQYF. DNA of the CDR3: TGTGCCAGCAGCACACACAGGTCCCTTAGCTCCTACGAGCAGTACTTC.

Comment on this clone: Other DNA sequences in this specimen translate into the identical CDR3. The rearrangement joins TRBV9 to TRBJ1-5, with a weak D call TRBD1 (6 bases). The V gene lost 0 bases and the J gene lost 4 bases, with 8 bases spanning the gap. CDR3 length: 14 amino acids. Germline values: CDR1 SGDLS, CDR2 YYNGEE. The CDR3: CASSVGRGNQPQHF. CDR3 sequence (DNA): TGTGCCAGCAGCGTAGGCAGGGGTAATCAGCCCCAGCATTTT.

The chain joins TRBV29-1 to TRBJ2-7, with 8 bases lining up with TRBD2. There are 16 residues in the CDR3. After removal of 7 bases from V and 7 bases from J, the junction contained 21 bases not matched to a gene. Germline V gives CDR1 SQVTM, CDR2 ANQGSEA. CDR3 residues: CSGRTAGEAGVWEQYF. As DNA, the CDR3 is TGCAGCGGACGGACAGCGGGGGAAGCGGGAGTGTGGGAGCAGTACTTC.

The CDR3 region is CASSFRDGNQPQHF. The CDR3 nucleotides read TGTGCCAGCAGTTTCCGGGACGGAAATCAGCCCCAGCATTTT. The gene calls are TRBV28 and TRBJ1-5; D may be TRBD1 (5 bases). Trimming left V 3 bases short and J 4 bases short, with 10 bases between. This CDR3 contains 14 residues. Germline V gives CDR1 MDHEN, CDR2 SYDVKM.

The chain combines TRBV7-8 with TRBJ1-3, with D unclear. The CDR3 covers 14 residues. Looked up from germline, CDR1 is SGHVS and CDR2 is FQNEAQ. V lost 7 bases and J 1 base, leaving 11 bases between the germline ends. The CDR3 DNA sequence: TGTGCCAGCACCCCGACGGTGTCTGGAAACACCATATATTTT. It encodes CASTPTVSGNTIYF.

Worth noting for this clone: A read error may account for a junction end that differs from germline. V is TRBV28 and J is TRBJ2-7; D is ambiguous. Germline loops: CDR1 MDHEN, CDR2 SYDVKM. The CDR3 contains 14 residues. The CDR3 bases are TGTGCCAGCAGTTCCCTCCGTGGCCACCCCCTTACTCGTTTC. Translation: CASSSLRGHPLTRF.

This clone occurred once. The rearrangement links TRBV4-3 to TRBJ2-2; 9 bases are a match to TRBD2. J gave up 6 bases and V 3 bases, and 8 bases lay outside the gene matches. This CDR3 region has 16 residues. CDR1 and CDR2 from the germline V gene are LGHNA and YSLEER. This CDR3 reads CASSQPGGRAPGELFF. The CDR3 DNA sequence: TGCGCCAGCAGCCAGCCTGGCGGGAGGGCCCCCGGGGAGCTGTTTTTT.

This clone came up once. The rearrangement links TRBV7-9 to TRBJ1-3, with TRBD1 as a possible D gene (6 bases). The length of the CDR3 is 16 residues. V was pared by 5 bases and J by 0 bases, with 14 bases between. Germline values: CDR1 SEHNR, CDR2 FQNEAQ (reference sequence). CDR3 sequence (DNA): TGTGCCAGCAGCCAACTAACAGGGAACTCTGGAAACACCATATATTTT. Its protein is CASSQLTGNSGNTIYF.